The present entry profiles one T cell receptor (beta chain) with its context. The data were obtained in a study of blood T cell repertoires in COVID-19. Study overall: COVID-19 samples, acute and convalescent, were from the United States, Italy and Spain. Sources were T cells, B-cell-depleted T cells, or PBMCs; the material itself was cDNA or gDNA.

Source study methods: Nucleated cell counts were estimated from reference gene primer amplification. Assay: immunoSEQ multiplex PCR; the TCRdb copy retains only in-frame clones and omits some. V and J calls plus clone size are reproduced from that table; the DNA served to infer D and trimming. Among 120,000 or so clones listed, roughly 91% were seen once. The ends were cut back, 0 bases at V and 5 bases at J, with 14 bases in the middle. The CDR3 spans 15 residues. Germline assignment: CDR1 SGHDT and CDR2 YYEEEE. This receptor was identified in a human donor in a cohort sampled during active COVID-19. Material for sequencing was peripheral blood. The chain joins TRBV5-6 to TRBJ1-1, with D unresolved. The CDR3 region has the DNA TGTGCCAGCAGCTTGGCCTGGGCAGGTCGGACTGAAGCTTTCTTT. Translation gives CASSLAWAGRTEAFF.